Presented here are 17 T cell receptor beta chains from one specimen sequenced in a study of blood T cells in healthy people across ages. A second roughly 7 to 11 cycle PCR used barcoded and J-beta primers. TCRdb fed the 5' RACE reads into MiXCR, producing one record per CDR3 protein. The sample yields approximately 800,000 distinct CDR3 sequences, around 24% seen once. The sample was also linked to a second study, of T cells of mothers and their children.

Sequenced material: blood. Receptors originate from a boy between 10 and 17 years old in good health.

V is TRBV25-1 and J is TRBJ1-5; D unclear. This CDR3 spans 14 amino acids. V was shortened by 3 bases and J by 0 bases, with 6 bases between the two germline ends. The germline V gene encodes CDR1 MGHDK and CDR2 SYGVNS. The CDR3 sequence is CASSDSGSNQPQHF. The CDR3 DNA reads as TGTGCCAGCAGTGACTCGGGTAGCAATCAGCCCCAGCATTTT. Full variable domain (missing parts from reference TRBV25-1 and TRBJ1-5): EADIYQTPRYLVIGTGKKITLECSQTMGHDKMYWYQQDPGMELHLIHYSYGVNSTEKGDLSSESTVSRIRTEHFPLTLESARPSHTSQYLCASSDSGSNQPQHFGDGTRLSIL.

The chain uses TRBV6-1 and TRBJ2-7; D not resolved. Germline CDR1 is MNHNS and CDR2 is SASEGT. The CDR3 length is 14 residues. Trimming took 2 bases from V and 4 from J, leaving 12 bases between them. CDR3 protein: CASSESSIPYEQYF. CDR3 nucleotides: TGTGCCAGCAGTGAATCGTCGATCCCTTACGAGCAGTACTTC.

This chain links TRBV4-1 with TRBJ1-4; D remains unclear. Germline V gene lookup returns CDR1 MGHRA and CDR2 YSYEKL. V dropped 1 base and J dropped 0 bases, with 6 bases sitting between them. CDR3 length: 15 residues. In DNA, the CDR3 is TGCGCCAGCAGCCAAGTCGGCACAACTAATGAAAAACTGTTTTTT. Translated, it gives CASSQVGTTNEKLFF.

In nucleotides, the CDR3 is TGTGCCAGCAGAGGTGCCAAAGAGACCCAGTACTTC. Encoded protein: CASRGAKETQYF. This rearrangement joins TRBV27 to TRBJ2-5; D is unresolved. The CDR3 consists of 12 residues. Trimming took off 6 bases at V and 3 bases at J, with 8 bases between the two ends. The germline V gene has CDR1 MNHEY and CDR2 SMNVEV (reference sequence).

This clonotype came up a few times. V gene TRBV10-3 combines with J gene TRBJ2-5, with D perhaps matching TRBD2 (6 bases). V lost 3 bases to trimming and J lost 3 bases, with 8 bases between them. The CDR3 length is 13 residues. CDR1 and CDR2 from the germline V gene are ENHRY and SYGVKD. As DNA, the CDR3 is TGTGCCATCAGTGAAGGGGAGGAAGAGACCCAGTACTTC. This encodes CAISEGEEETQYF.

This clonotype was seen ten or more times. The rearrangement joins TRBV28 to TRBJ1-4, with 9 bases fitting TRBD1. V was clipped by 5 bases and J by 8 bases; unmatched bases: 9. Germline lookup yields CDR1 MDHEN and CDR2 SYDVKM. The CDR3 consists of 15 residues. CDR3 DNA sequence: TGTGCCAGCAGTGGCGGACAGGGGTTCCGAGAAAAACTGTTTTTT. Protein sequence: CASSGGQGFREKLFF.

The chain recombines TRBV9 with TRBJ2-2; no reliable D call. The ends were cut back, 0 bases at V and 6 bases at J, with 9 bases in the middle. This CDR3 is built from 14 residues. Germline loops: CDR1 SGDLS, CDR2 YYNGEE. CDR3 residues: CASSVEVKAGELFF. Written as DNA, the CDR3 is TGTGCCAGCAGCGTAGAGGTGAAGGCCGGGGAGCTGTTTTTT.

The V call is TRBV3-1, the J call TRBJ2-4; D tentatively fits TRBD1 or TRBD2 (6 bases each). V dropped 4 bases and J dropped 7 bases, with 20 bases sitting between them. The CDR3 consists of 16 residues. CDR1 LGHDT and CDR2 YNNKEL come from the germline V gene (reference sequence). CDR3 region: CASSLLASGASNIQYF. CDR3 bases: TGTGCCAGCAGCCTATTAGCTTCGGGGGCGAGTAACATTCAGTACTTC.

This clonotype was observed a handful of times. The chain couples TRBV20-1 to TRBJ2-5, with unresolved D. The J call may not be correct, given that the DNA end is closer to TRBJ2-7. Germline V gives CDR1 DFQATT, CDR2 SNEGSKA (reference sequence). CDR3 size: 15 residues. CDR3 nucleotide sequence: TGCAGTGCTAGAGCCCCTGGGCGGTGGGGCTACGAGCAGTACTTC. It yields the protein CSARAPGRWGYEQYF.

The chain joins TRBV7-9 to TRBJ1-4, with D perhaps matching TRBD1 (5 bases). The germline V gene has CDR1 SEHNR and CDR2 FQNEAQ (reference sequence). This CDR3 is built from 14 residues. Trimming shortened V by 5 bases and J by 6 bases, and 13 bases separated the two germline ends. This CDR3 reads CASSHRGGHEKLFF. The CDR3 bases are TGTGCCAGCAGCCACCGGGGGGGACATGAAAAACTGTTTTTT.

The gene calls are TRBV3-1 and TRBJ1-1, with D possibly TRBD1 on 5 matching bases. The CDR3 contains 17 residues. Per the germline V gene, CDR1 is LGHDT and CDR2 is YNNKEL (reference sequence). V lost 2 bases and J 1 base, leaving 17 bases between the germline ends. The DNA for the CDR3 is TGTGCCAGCAGCCAAACCCTTGGGGGGTTACCGAACACTGAAGCTTTCTTT. It specifies CASSQTLGGLPNTEAFF. The full variable domain, its missing parts supplied by reference TRBV3-1 and TRBJ1-1, is DTAVSQTPKYLVTQMGNDKSIKCEQNLGHDTMYWYKQDSKKFLKIMFSYNNKELIINETVPNRFSPKSPDKAHLNLHINSLELGDSAVYFCASSQTLGGLPNTEAFFGQGTRLTVV.

This clonotype was counted between two and nine times. V usage is TRBV24-1 and J usage is TRBJ2-6; no firm D call. CDR1 is KGHDR, CDR2 SFDVKD, per germline. The CDR3 runs to 17 residues. Trimming removed 4 bases at V and 0 bases at J, with 12 bases between. The CDR3 nucleotides are TGTGCCACCAGTGAGACTGCCGGCCGCTCTGGGGCCAACGTCCTGACTTTC. Translated: CATSETAGRSGANVLTF.

The V and J genes are TRBV15 and TRBJ2-2; no clear D. Germline CDR1 LNHNV, CDR2 YYDKDF (reference sequence). The CDR3 is 15 amino acids. V lost 1 base and J lost 1, with 7 bases in between. This CDR3 reads CATSRGVGNTGELFF. The CDR3, as DNA: TGTGCCACCAGCAGAGGGGTAGGGAACACCGGGGAGCTGTTTTTT. Full variable domain (remainder filled in from reference TRBV15 and TRBJ2-2): DAMVIQNPRYQVTQFGKPVTLSCSQTLNHNVMYWYQQKSSQAPKLLFHYYDKDFNNEADTPDNFQSRRPNTSFCFLDIRSPGLGDTAMYLCATSRGVGNTGELFFGEGSRLTVL.

This clonotype has only a few counts. V gene TRBV5-1 combines with J gene TRBJ2-4; D is unresolved. Germline CDR1 and CDR2: SGHRS and YFSETQ. V dropped 5 bases and J dropped 0 bases, with 9 bases sitting between them. There are 14 residues in the CDR3. As DNA, the CDR3 is TGCGCCAGCAGTAAGGACGTAGCCAAAAACATTCAGTACTTC. Its protein product is CASSKDVAKNIQYF.

The V and J genes are TRBV7-9 and TRBJ2-5; 7 bases match TRBD1. The germline gives CDR1 SEHNR, CDR2 FQNEAQ (reference sequence). CDR3 length: 13 residues. Trimming cost V 10 bases and J 4 bases; bases outside gene matches: 9. The DNA for the CDR3 is TGTGCCACACCGAGGGGGCGCGGAGAGACCCAGTACTTC. Translating it yields CATPRGRGETQYF.

This clonotype was seen a handful of times. Here the CDR3 reads CASSLGDPREKLFF. The CDR3 DNA reads TGCGCCAGCAGCTTAGGGGATCCCAGGGAAAAACTGTTTTTT. This rearrangement joins TRBV5-1 to TRBJ1-4, with D maybe TRBD1 (5 bases). Germline assignment: CDR1 SGHRS and CDR2 YFSETQ. Deletions cut 2 bases from V and 8 bases from J, with 13 bases between. This CDR3 comprises 14 residues. The whole variable domain, remainder taken from reference TRBV5-1 and TRBJ1-4, is KAGVTQTPRYLIKTRGQQVTLSCSPISGHRSVSWYQQTPGQGLQFLFEYFSETQRNKGNFPGRFSGRQFSNSRSEMNVSTLELGDSALYLCASSLGDPREKLFFGSGTQLSVL.

The CDR3 bases are TGTGCCAGCAGGGACAGGGCGGGTTCGGAGCAGTACTTC. As protein: CASRDRAGSEQYF. V gene TRBV6-1 combines with J gene TRBJ2-7, with TRBD1 matching over 8 bases. Trimming at V came to 6 bases and at J to 7 bases, leaving 8 bases not matched to a gene. Germline CDR1 MNHNS, CDR2 SASEGT. This CDR3 has 13 residues.